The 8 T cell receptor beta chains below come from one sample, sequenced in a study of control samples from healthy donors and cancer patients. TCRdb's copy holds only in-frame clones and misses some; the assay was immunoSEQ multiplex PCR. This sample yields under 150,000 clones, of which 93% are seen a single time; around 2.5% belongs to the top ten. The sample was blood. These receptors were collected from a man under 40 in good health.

CDR3 sequence: CASRQGASGTEAFF. The CDR3 region has the DNA TGTGCCAGCAGACAGGGGGCATCTGGCACTGAAGCTTTCTTT. The chain recombines TRBV5-4 with TRBJ1-1; 9 nucleotides line up with TRBD1. CDR1 and CDR2 from the germline V gene are SGHNT and YYREEE (reference sequence). This CDR3 has 14 residues. V trimming: 5 bases; J trimming: 4 bases; junction bases outside the gene matches: 6.

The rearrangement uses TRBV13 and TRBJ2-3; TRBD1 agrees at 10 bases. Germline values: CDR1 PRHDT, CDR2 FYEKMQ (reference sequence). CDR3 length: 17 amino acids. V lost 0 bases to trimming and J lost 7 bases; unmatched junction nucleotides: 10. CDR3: CASSLGLAGTGENTQYF. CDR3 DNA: TGTGCCAGCAGCTTAGGCCTCGCGGGGACAGGGGAGAATACGCAGTATTTT.

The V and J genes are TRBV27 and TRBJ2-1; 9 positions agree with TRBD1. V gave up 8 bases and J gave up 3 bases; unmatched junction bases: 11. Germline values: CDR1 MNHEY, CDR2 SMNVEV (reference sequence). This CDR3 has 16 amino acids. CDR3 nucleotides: TGTGCCAGCGGAGGGGAGACAGGGGGGCTCTACAATGAGCAGTTCTTC. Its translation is CASGGETGGLYNEQFF.

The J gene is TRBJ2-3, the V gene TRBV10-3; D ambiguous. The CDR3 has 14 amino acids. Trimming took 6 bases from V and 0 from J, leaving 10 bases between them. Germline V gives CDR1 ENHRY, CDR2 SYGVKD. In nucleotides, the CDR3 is TGTGCCATCAGGCCTACGGGTAGCACAGATACGCAGTATTTT. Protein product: CAIRPTGSTDTQYF.

This CDR3 reads CASSIYRGTYEQYF. As DNA, the CDR3 is TGTGCCAGTAGTATTTACAGGGGTACCTACGAGCAGTACTTC. The J gene is TRBJ2-7, the V gene TRBV19; 7 positions match TRBD1. The CDR3 sequence is 14 residues long. From germline, CDR1 is LNHDA and CDR2 SQIVND (reference sequence). J gave up 2 bases and V 3 bases, and 4 bases lay outside the gene matches.

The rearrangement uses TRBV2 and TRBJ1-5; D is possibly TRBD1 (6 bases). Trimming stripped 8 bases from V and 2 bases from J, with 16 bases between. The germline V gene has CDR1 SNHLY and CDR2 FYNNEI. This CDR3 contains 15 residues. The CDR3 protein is CASGPGGAGNQPQHF. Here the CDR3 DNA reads TGTGCCAGCGGGCCCGGGGGGGCCGGCAATCAGCCCCAGCATTTT.

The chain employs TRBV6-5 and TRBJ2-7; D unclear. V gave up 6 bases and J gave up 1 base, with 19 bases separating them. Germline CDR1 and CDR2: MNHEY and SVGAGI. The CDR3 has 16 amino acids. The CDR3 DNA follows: TGTGCCAGCAGGTACCTCAGCCGAGTTCGGTCCTACGAGCAGTACGTC. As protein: CASRYLSRVRSYEQYV.

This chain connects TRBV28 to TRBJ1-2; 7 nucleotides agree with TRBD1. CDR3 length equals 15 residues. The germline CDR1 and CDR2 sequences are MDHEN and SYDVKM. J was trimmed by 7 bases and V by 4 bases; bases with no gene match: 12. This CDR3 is CASSSTWDRDSGYTF. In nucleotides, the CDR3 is TGTGCCAGCAGTTCGACCTGGGACAGAGATTCTGGCTACACCTTC.